The 3 T cell receptor beta chains below come from one sample, sequenced in a study of breast tumors, draining lymph nodes, adjacent tissues (dated by TCRdb to the mid-2010s). Library creation used multiplex PCR. Sequenced using an Illumina HiSeq 2000. TCRdb's own reprocessing of the public reads used fastp at Q25 and MiXCR and kept productive beta chains. Every entry covers one CDR3 protein and lists the most common genes and DNA from its rows. For this sample there are approximately 120,000 distinct CDR3 sequences; about 20% appear just once. The ten largest clones take up about 2% of the sample. Lymph node samples came from the axillary draining lymph nodes of breast cancer patients. Sample: axillary lymph node tissue. These receptors all come from a female donor with breast cancer. Some clones in this sample may be carry-over from other donors' samples.

This clonotype occurred many times. The chain recombines TRBV6-6 with TRBJ2-3; 12 bases agree with TRBD2. The V gene's germline CDR1 is MNHNY and CDR2 SVGAGI (reference sequence). The CDR3 sequence is 19 residues long. V shed 0 bases, J shed 0 bases, and the junction held 7 bases outside the gene matches. Written as DNA, the CDR3 is TGTGCCAGCAGTTACTCGTCTAGCGGGAGGGTTGGCAGCACAGATACGCAGTATTTT. Its protein is CASSYSSSGRVGSTDTQYF.

This clonotype was seen ten or more times. V and J are TRBV7-8 and TRBJ2-7; 11 bases map to TRBD2. V lost 7 bases, J lost 3 bases, and 8 bases stayed unmatched. The length of the CDR3 is 15 residues. In germline, CDR1 is SGHVS, CDR2 FQNEAQ. CDR3 sequence reads: CASTRSGLADYEQYF. CDR3 nucleotide sequence: TGTGCCAGCACCAGGTCGGGACTAGCGGACTACGAGCAGTACTTC.

This clonotype has ten or more counts. This chain joins TRBV20-1 and TRBJ1-5; no clear D gene. V was cut by 5 bases and J by 0 bases, with 14 bases left in between. The CDR3 sequence is 15 residues long. Germline assignment: CDR1 DFQATT and CDR2 SNEGSKA (reference sequence). The CDR3 DNA follows: TGCAGTGCTTCCATAGAAACAGCTAGCAATCAGCCCCAGCATTTT. This codes for CSASIETASNQPQHF.